A selection of T cell receptor beta chains follows, all from one sample in a study of T cell responses to AZD1222 COVID-19 vaccine. The data were produced by immunoSEQ multiplex PCR, yet TCRdb's version contains in-frame clones alone and is incomplete. The table shows approximately 96,000 clones, with around 90% occurring only once. Specimen: peripheral blood, collected 28 days after the second AZD1222 dose. Every receptor here comes from an adult who received the AZD1222 COVID-19 vaccine. The CDR3 runs from the conserved cysteine through the conserved F or W. The D gene is left open where the match is weak. Clone size is given for some rows only: seen once, a few or many times, or a class if the clone is expanded.

V	size	J	D	DNA	CDR3
TRBV10-3	-	TRBJ2-7	-	TGTGCCATCAGTGGGGTAGCAGGCTCCTACGAGCAGTACTTC	CAISGVAGSYEQYF
TRBV7-2	-	TRBJ1-4	-	TGTGCCAGCAGCTTATCAAGACGGACAGAGAGGCTTTTT	CASSLSRRTERLF
TRBV30	-	TRBJ2-2	-	TGTGCCTTACTGGAGAACACCGGGGAGCTGTTTTTT	CALLENTGELFF
TRBV19	-	TRBJ2-7	-	TGTGCCAGTAGCCAATCGGGACGGCCCTACGGCGAGCAGTACTTC	CASSQSGRPYGEQYF
TRBV28	-	TRBJ1-1	TRBD1	TGTGCCAGCAGAGTGACAGGGACTAACACTGAAGCTTTCTTT	CASRVTGTNTEAFF
TRBV19	-	TRBJ1-1	TRBD1	TGTGCCAGTAGACCCCCGGGACAGGGCGGTGAAGCTTTCTTT	CASRPPGQGGEAFF
TRBV6-2/TRBV6-3	once	TRBJ1-2	-	TGTGCCAGCAGTTACTCATCAGGGAGCGGCTACACCTTC	CASSYSSGSGYTF
TRBV28	-	TRBJ1-2	-	TGTGCCAGCAGCCCGACCGGACGACTGGGGTATGGCTACACCTTC	CASSPTGRLGYGYTF
TRBV11-2	-	TRBJ1-1	-	TGTGCCAGCAGCTTATCAGTTTTGAACACTGAAGCTTTCTTT	CASSLSVLNTEAFF
TRBV6-1	-	TRBJ1-3	-	TGTGCCAGCAGTGAGGGATTCTCTGGAAACACCATATATTTT	CASSEGFSGNTIYF
TRBV29-1	-	TRBJ2-5	TRBD2	TGCAGCGTTGGCCCTAGCGGGAGGGCCGGGGACTTC	CSVGPSGRAGDF
TRBV3-1/TRBV3-2	-	TRBJ1-5	-	TGTGCCAGCAGCCAAGGGGGGCTTGGGCAGCCCCAGCATTTT	CASSQGGLGQPQHF
TRBV27	-	TRBJ2-1	TRBD2	TGTGCCAGCAGTTTAAGACGCGGGGGGATTGATGAGCAGTTCTTC	CASSLRRGGIDEQFF
TRBV6-5	-	TRBJ1-2	-	TGTGCGAGTGCCGGGACGTTCTATGGCTACACCTTC	CASAGTFYGYTF
TRBV27	-	TRBJ1-1	TRBD1	TGTGCCAGCAGTTCGAGACAGGGCCACACTGAAGCTTTCTTT	CASSSRQGHTEAFF
TRBV11-3	-	TRBJ2-1	-	TGTGCCAGCAGCGGGCCCGGACAGACAAATGAGCAGTTCTTC	CASSGPGQTNEQFF
TRBV10-3	-	TRBJ2-1	-	TGTGCCATACTTACCACTAGGGGGGGGCTCAATGAGCAGTTCTTC	CAILTTRGGLNEQFF
TRBV6-6	-	TRBJ1-2	-	TGTGCCAGCAGTGACCCCCCTAACTATGGCTACACCTTC	CASSDPPNYGYTF
TRBV7-8	once	TRBJ1-5	TRBD1	TGTGCCAGCAGCCTCCGACAGGGTGGAAGCAATCAGCCCCAGCATTTT	CASSLRQGGSNQPQHF
TRBV9	-	TRBJ2-1	-	TGTGCCAGCAGCGTAGGGAGGGTGAATGAGCAGTTCTTC	CASSVGRVNEQFF
TRBV10-2	-	TRBJ2-2	TRBD2	TGCGCCAGCAGTGATATTAGCGGGAGAGGTTCCGGGGAGCTGTTTTTT	CASSDISGRGSGELFF
TRBV5-1	-	TRBJ2-7	TRBD1	TGCGCCAGCAGCGTTAGACAGGGGGGATACGAGCAGTACTTC	CASSVRQGGYEQYF
TRBV2	once	TRBJ1-3	-	TGTGCCAGCAGAACGGGGGGGACAACTGGAAACACCATATATTTT	CASRTGGTTGNTIYF
TRBV18	-	TRBJ2-5	-	TGTGCCAGCTCATCCTCGACCGGACAGCAAGAGACCCAGTACTTC	CASSSSTGQQETQYF
TRBV7-3	-	TRBJ2-6	TRBD1	TGTGCCAGCAGCATGCTGGGACAGGGGTCTGGGGCCAACGTCCTGACTTTC	CASSMLGQGSGANVLTF
TRBV11-2	-	TRBJ1-4	-	TGTGCCAGCAGCCCCCCCCGCCTCTCCGGGGATGAAAAACTGTTTTTT	CASSPPRLSGDEKLFF
TRBV25-1	-	TRBJ2-5	-	TGTGCCAGCAGTGACGGGGTACAAGAGACCCAGTACTTC	CASSDGVQETQYF
TRBV7-9	once	TRBJ1-1	-	TGTGCCAGCAGCTTAGCGTTGCGGGGGCCATGGACTGAAGCTTTCTTT	CASSLALRGPWTEAFF
TRBV9	-	TRBJ2-2	-	TGTGCCAGCAGCGTAGTTTCAGGGACCGGGGAGCTGTTTTTT	CASSVVSGTGELFF
TRBV7-6	-	TRBJ2-5	TRBD2	TGTGCCAGCAGTAACCTAGCGGCCCAAGAGACCCAGTACTTC	CASSNLAAQETQYF
TRBV11-2	-	TRBJ2-3	-	TGTGCCAGCAGCTTAAACGGGATCGGAGATACGCAGTATTTT	CASSLNGIGDTQYF
TRBV6-5	-	TRBJ2-5	-	TGTGCCAGCATCGGGATTAGTAGGGAGACCCAGTACTTC	CASIGISRETQYF
TRBV14	-	TRBJ1-1	-	TGTGCCAGCAGCCAAGTATCATATGAAGCTTTCTTT	CASSQVSYEAFF
TRBV5-1	-	TRBJ2-3	TRBD1	TGCGCCAGCAGCTTCACAGGGGGGGATACGCAGTATTTT	CASSFTGGDTQYF
TRBV12-5	-	TRBJ2-2	-	TGTGCTAGTGAAGACAGTAACACCGGGGAGCTGTTTTTT	CASEDSNTGELFF
TRBV13	-	TRBJ2-2	TRBD2	TGTGCCAGCAGCCCACAGCGGGAGAGCGGGGAGCTGTTTTTT	CASSPQRESGELFF
TRBV19	-	TRBJ1-1	TRBD1	TGTGCCAGTAGCCGTAGACAGGGGAACACTGAAGCTTTCTTT	CASSRRQGNTEAFF
TRBV24-1	-	TRBJ2-5	TRBD2	TGTGCCACCAGTGATGGGGGGGTAGAGACCCAGTACTTC	CATSDGGVETQYF
TRBV29-1	-	TRBJ1-1	-	TGCAGCGTTGATTCTTGGGCTGAAGCTTTCTTT	CSVDSWAEAFF
TRBV28	-	TRBJ1-1	-	TGTGCCAGCAGTTTAGACGGTGGGTCTCGGACTGAAGCTTTCTTT	CASSLDGGSRTEAFF
TRBV7-9	-	TRBJ1-5	-	TGTGCCAGCAGCTTAGCGCGGGGGACCTATAGCAATCAGCCCCAGCATTTT	CASSLARGTYSNQPQHF